This T cell receptor beta chain stems from a study of blood T cell repertoires in COVID-19. Here immunoSEQ multiplex PCR was the method, and the copy in TCRdb shows in-frame clones only, minus some. The repertoire holds about 190,000 clones, 70% to 80% seen once, with 13% in the top ten. V lost 2 bases to trimming and J lost 2 bases; unmatched junction nucleotides: 10. Per germline, CDR1 MNHNS and CDR2 SASEGT. This CDR3 spans 18 amino acids. Source material: peripheral blood. This chain links TRBV6-1 with TRBJ2-3; 10 bases fit TRBD1. The receptor comes from a man aged 50-59 years who had recovered from COVID-19. DNA of the CDR3: TGTGCCAGCAGTGAACGGACAGGGGGGAAATCATACACAGATACGCAGTATTTT. It specifies CASSERTGGKSYTDTQYF.